Following are 17 T cell receptor beta chains from one sample sequenced in a study of T-cell reconstitution after alpha-beta-depleted transplantation in children (dated by TCRdb to 2015 to 2016). The library was prepared using PCR. Sequencer: Illumina HiSeq 2500. TCR libraries were prepared with molecular barcoding, using unique molecular identifiers to normalize TCRbeta repertoire quantification. TCRdb took the public reads, trimmed them with fastp at Q25, ran MiXCR for clone calling and kept in-frame beta chains. Every CDR3 protein is listed once, alongside the most common genes and DNA of its rows. This sample has hundreds of thousands of distinct CDR3 sequences in its table, and 10% to 15% of those were observed once. The leading ten clones occupy about 2% of the sample. Taken with the paper, the label for treatment or condition translates to: allogeneic hematopoietic cell transplantation with graft depleted of TCRalphabeta T cells and CD19 B cells.

This material consisted of PBMCs, mostly from graft donor cells, taken 360 days after TCRalphabeta/CD19-depleted stem cell transplant. Receptors were obtained from a male patient younger than 18 who had a stem cell transplant for acute myeloid leukemia, so the T cells may come from the graft donor.

Only a few counts were recorded for this clonotype. The rearrangement joins TRBV5-8 to TRBJ1-2; no definite D call. Germline CDR1 SGHTS, CDR2 YDEGEE. Trimming left V 4 bases short and J 0 bases short, with 13 bases between. This CDR3 spans 15 amino acids. The CDR3 nucleotides are TGTGCCAGCAGCGCCACGTGGAGAGCTAACTATGGCTACACCTTC. Its protein product is CASSATWRANYGYTF.

This clonotype was detected many times. J is TRBJ2-2 and V is TRBV29-1; 11 nucleotides align to TRBD2. Germline trimming cut 1 base from V and 5 bases from J; bases unmatched to any gene: 6. This CDR3 is built from 16 residues. Germline V gene data show CDR1 as SQVTM and CDR2 as ANQGSEA. In DNA form, the CDR3 reads TGCAGCGTTGAAGGCCTAGCGGGAGGAGGAACCGGGGAGCTGTTTTTT. Translated: CSVEGLAGGGTGELFF.

In its sample, this clonotype was seen a few times. The chain has TRBV20-1 and TRBJ2-3; 10 bases are shared with TRBD2. V lost 3 bases and J lost 3; bases outside the gene matches: 6. The CDR3 length is 15 residues. Germline V gene lookup returns CDR1 DFQATT and CDR2 SNEGSKA (reference sequence). CDR3 region: CSASSGTSVTDTQYF. CDR3 DNA: TGCAGTGCTAGTTCGGGGACTAGCGTTACAGATACGCAGTATTTT.

V usage is TRBV30 and J usage is TRBJ2-1, with 9 nucleotides matching TRBD1. This CDR3 region has 14 residues. The V gene end was trimmed by 1 base and the J gene end by 6 bases; junction bases not matched to a gene: 4. CDR1 and CDR2 from the germline V gene are GTSNPN and SVGIG (reference sequence). CDR3 region: CAWSAGQGVNEQFF. DNA of the CDR3: TGTGCCTGGAGTGCGGGACAGGGAGTCAATGAGCAGTTCTTC.

This chain joins TRBV20-1 and TRBJ2-7, with D possibly being TRBD1 (6 bases). Germline V gives CDR1 DFQATT, CDR2 SNEGSKA (reference sequence). V was trimmed by 5 bases and J by 2 bases, leaving 13 bases between them. This CDR3 has 13 residues. The CDR3 loop is CSAPRRGTYEQYF. The CDR3 nucleotides are TGCAGTGCTCCCCGAAGGGGGACCTACGAGCAGTACTTC.

This clonotype turned up a few times. This chain uses TRBV18 with TRBJ2-7; TRBD2 agrees at 9 bases. Trimming at V came to 2 bases and at J to 2 bases, leaving 1 base not matched to a gene. Per the germline V gene, CDR1 is KGHSH and CDR2 is LQKENI. The CDR3 loop spans 14 amino acids. CDR3 nucleotide sequence: TGTGCCAGCTCACCAATAGCGGGAGCCTACGAGCAGTACTTC. This sequence encodes CASSPIAGAYEQYF.

This chain joins TRBV30 and TRBJ2-1, with 12 positions matching TRBD2. CDR3 length equals 16 residues. J was trimmed by 8 bases and V by 0 bases; bases with no gene match: 8. The germline gives CDR1 GTSNPN, CDR2 SVGIG (reference sequence). The CDR3 sequence is CAWSVPRTSGNYEQFF. DNA of the CDR3: TGTGCCTGGAGTGTACCGAGGACTAGCGGGAACTATGAGCAGTTCTTC.

This clonotype was detected a few times. CDR3: CASSLETGVVDTQYF. CDR3 nucleotide sequence: TGCGCCAGCAGCTTGGAAACAGGGGTGGTGGATACGCAGTATTTT. The chain has TRBV5-1 and TRBJ2-3; TRBD1 agrees at 7 bases. The CDR3 covers 15 residues. Germline V CDR1 and CDR2: SGHRS, YFSETQ. V lost 0 bases to trimming and J lost 6 bases; unmatched junction nucleotides: 7. The full variable domain, completed using reference TRBV5-1 and TRBJ2-3, is KAGVTQTPRYLIKTRGQQVTLSCSPISGHRSVSWYQQTPGQGLQFLFEYFSETQRNKGNFPGRFSGRQFSNSRSEMNVSTLELGDSALYLCASSLETGVVDTQYFGPGTRLTVL.

This clonotype has more than one count but fewer than ten. The chain joins TRBV20-1 to TRBJ2-7, with TRBD2 matching 7 bases. V shed 0 bases and J 4 bases; nucleotides not matched to a gene: 6. The CDR3 contains 14 residues. Germline CDR1 is DFQATT and CDR2 is SNEGSKA (reference sequence). The CDR3 is CSARDSSGQYEQYF. CDR3 bases: TGCAGTGCTAGAGATAGTAGCGGGCAGTACGAGCAGTACTTC.

In this sample, this clonotype turned up a few times. This rearrangement joins TRBV4-3 to TRBJ2-7; D unresolved. The CDR3 spans 17 residues. Germline V CDR1 and CDR2: LGHNA, YSLEER. V lost 0 bases, J lost 1 base, and 16 bases lay in between. The CDR3 DNA reads TGCGCCAGCAGCCAAGATTCGCTTAGCCCGGGTTCCTACGAGCAGTACTTC. Translating gives CASSQDSLSPGSYEQYF.

This clonotype has just a few counts. The CDR3 loop reads CASSPTSGPFYEQYF. DNA of the CDR3: TGTGCCAGCAGTCCGACTAGCGGCCCTTTCTACGAGCAGTACTTC. The J gene is TRBJ2-7, the V gene TRBV6-2 or TRBV6-3; 9 bases are a match to TRBD2. V shed 5 bases, J shed 3 bases, and the junction held 8 bases outside the gene matches. The CDR3 sequence is 15 residues long. CDR1 is MNHEY and CDR2 is SVGEGT in the germline V gene.

A few counts support this clonotype. The V gene is TRBV27, the J gene TRBJ2-5; D ambiguous. Germline CDR1 reads MNHEY; CDR2 reads SMNVEV (reference sequence). Trimming stripped 3 bases from V and 0 bases from J, with 8 bases between. The CDR3 covers 14 residues. The CDR3: CASSFRQNQETQYF. CDR3 DNA sequence: TGTGCCAGCAGTTTTCGCCAGAACCAAGAGACCCAGTACTTC.

This clonotype has only a few counts. The genes are TRBV10-3 and TRBJ2-3, with D unclear. V gave up 0 bases and J gave up 7 bases, with 5 bases separating them. Germline loops: CDR1 ENHRY, CDR2 SYGVKD. CDR3 size: 12 residues. The CDR3 nucleotides are TGTGCCATCAGTGAGTCGGAGAATACGCAGTATTTT. This gives the protein CAISESENTQYF.

The table lists this clonotype with many counts. The rearrangement joins TRBV12-3 or TRBV12-4 to TRBJ2-4; tentative D call: TRBD1 (6 bases). Trimming removed 5 bases from V and 1 base from J, with 12 bases in between. CDR3 length: 15 amino acids. The CDR3 region has the DNA TGTGCCAGCAGTACGGACAGACCGGCCAAAAACATTCAGTACTTC. Its translation is CASSTDRPAKNIQYF.

V gene TRBV5-6 combines with J gene TRBJ1-4, with D possibly being TRBD1 (5 bases). The V and J ends lost 2 bases and 8 bases respectively, with 10 bases between them. CDR3 length: 13 amino acids. Germline loops: CDR1 SGHDT, CDR2 YYEEEE. The CDR3 DNA follows: TGTGCCAGCAGCTTCGGGACCGTAGAAAAACTGTTTTTT. As protein: CASSFGTVEKLFF.

The chain links TRBV29-1 to TRBJ2-5; 7 bases match TRBD1. Germline loops: CDR1 SQVTM, CDR2 ANQGSEA. This CDR3 is 11 amino acids long. With V trimmed by 4 bases and J by 5 bases, 1 base remained unmatched. This CDR3 reads CSVVQGETQYF. The CDR3 DNA sequence: TGCAGCGTTGTACAGGGGGAGACCCAGTACTTC. The whole variable domain, remainder taken from reference TRBV29-1 and TRBJ2-5, is SAVISQKPSRDICQRGTSLTIQCQVDSQVTMMFWYRQQPGQSLTLIATANQGSEATYESGFVIDKFPISRPNLTFSTLTVSNMSPEDSSIYLCSVVQGETQYFGPGTRLLVL.

The V call is TRBV20-1, the J call TRBJ2-5; either TRBD1 or TRBD2 may supply D (5 bases each). Trimming pared 5 bases from V and 3 bases from J, leaving 13 bases between. CDR1 and CDR2 (germline): DFQATT, SNEGSKA (reference sequence). The CDR3 extends over 13 amino acids. The DNA for the CDR3 is TGCAGTGCTGCCCACGGGACCGAAGAGACCCAGTACTTC. The encoded protein is CSAAHGTEETQYF.